What follows are 8 T cell receptor beta chains derived from one specimen sequenced in a study of blood T cell repertoires in COVID-19. TCRdb keeps only in-frame clones here, not all; method: immunoSEQ multiplex PCR. The table has around 63,000 clones, more than 80% seen once. Source material: peripheral blood. The source of these receptors is an elderly woman with acute or convalescent COVID-19.

The genes are TRBV7-9 and TRBJ1-3; D is uncertain. From germline, CDR1 is SEHNR and CDR2 FQNEAQ (reference sequence). The CDR3 is 16 amino acids. Trimming stripped 1 base from V and 4 bases from J, with 14 bases between. In nucleotides, the CDR3 is TGTGCCAGCAGCTTAGGGGTCGGACTCTCGGGAAACACCATATATTTT. This translates into CASSLGVGLSGNTIYF.

This clone was observed a single time. The V and J genes are TRBV19 and TRBJ2-2; TRBD2 matches at 8 bases. The germline V gene encodes CDR1 LNHDA and CDR2 SQIVND (reference sequence). V trimming: 5 bases; J trimming: 0 bases; junction bases outside the gene matches: 8. The CDR3 runs 17 residues. The CDR3 region is CASSLPGLGSNTGELFF. Written as DNA, the CDR3 is TGTGCCAGTAGTCTACCGGGACTAGGGTCGAACACCGGGGAGCTGTTTTTT.

This sequence joins TRBV7-2 and TRBJ2-2, with TRBD1 matching 10 bases. From germline, CDR1 is SGHTA and CDR2 FQGNSA. CDR3 length equals 16 residues. Trimming cost V 1 base and J 5 bases; bases outside gene matches: 4. Here the CDR3 DNA reads TGTGCCAGCAGCTTAGGACAGGGGGCGCTGACCGGGGAGCTGTTTTTT. Translation gives CASSLGQGALTGELFF.

The CDR3 reads CASSQGDRGDQPQHF. CDR3 in DNA: TGTGCCAGCAGCCAAGGGGACAGGGGAGATCAGCCCCAGCATTTT. The rearrangement uses TRBV4-2 and TRBJ1-5; TRBD1 aligns across 10 bases. The CDR3 length is 15 residues. CDR1 LGHNA and CDR2 YNFKEQ come from the germline V gene. With V trimmed by 1 base and J by 5 bases, 2 bases remained unmatched.

A single count supports this clone. The chain combines TRBV18 with TRBJ2-5; 10 bases agree with TRBD2. The germline CDR1 and CDR2 sequences are KGHSH and LQKENI. V gave up 0 bases and J gave up 5 bases; unmatched junction bases: 3. The CDR3 is 15 amino acids. The CDR3 DNA reads as TGTGCCAGCTCACCACCAGCGGGGGGGCATGAGACCCAGTACTTC. This sequence encodes CASSPPAGGHETQYF.

The rearrangement joins TRBV4-1 to TRBJ1-1; D unresolved. V lost 0 bases and J 4 bases, leaving 12 bases between the germline ends. The CDR3 has 15 amino acids. Looked up from germline, CDR1 is MGHRA and CDR2 is YSYEKL. CDR3 coding DNA: TGCGCCAGCAGCCAAGAGCCGGGTGTGGGCACTGAAGCTTTCTTT. Encoded protein: CASSQEPGVGTEAFF.

This rearrangement joins TRBV6-5 to TRBJ1-5; D unclear. Germline CDR1 and CDR2: MNHEY and SVGAGI. Between the trimmed V and J ends, which lost 6 bases and 3 bases, there was a span of 15 bases. The CDR3 length is 15 residues. The CDR3 bases are TGTGCCAGCAGATCCAGTCTTTTATTCAATCAGCCCCAGCATTTT. Translating it yields CASRSSLLFNQPQHF.

The rearrangement uses TRBV10-2 and TRBJ2-2; TRBD2 matches at 13 bases. J lost 7 bases, V lost 6 bases, and 14 bases had no gene match. The CDR3 sequence is 18 residues long. CDR1 WSHSY and CDR2 SAAADI come from the germline V gene. Written as DNA, the CDR3 is TGCGCCAGCAGACAACCGGGACTAGCGGGGACCGTGAACGGGGAGCTGTTTTTT. Its protein product is CASRQPGLAGTVNGELFF.